This entry lists 27 T cell receptor beta chains sequenced from one sample in a study of blood T cell repertoires in COVID-19. Generated by immunoSEQ multiplex PCR, the TCRdb table keeps only in-frame clones and is missing some. The sample holds around 150,000 clones, 75% to 90% seen once. Sequenced: peripheral blood. These receptors were obtained from an older woman with active COVID-19.

The chain recombines TRBV19 with TRBJ2-2; D might be TRBD2 (6 bases). The CDR3 has 15 residues. Germline V gene sequence: CDR1 LNHDA, CDR2 SQIVND (reference sequence). Trimming removed 10 bases from V and 0 bases from J, with 15 bases in between. CDR3 sequence reads: CATTPQRANTGELFF. The CDR3 DNA follows: TGTGCCACCACGCCCCAGCGGGCGAACACCGGGGAGCTGTTTTTT.

This clone was seen more than once but under ten times. The chain links TRBV27 to TRBJ2-7, with a tentative D call TRBD2 (5 bases). The CDR3 totals 15 residues. The germline CDR1 and CDR2 sequences are MNHEY and SMNVEV (reference sequence). The germline V and J ends were trimmed by 1 base and 0 bases, with 10 bases remaining between them. The CDR3 loop is CASSLLSAGSYEQYF. Written as DNA, the CDR3 is TGTGCCAGCAGTTTATTAAGTGCGGGCTCCTACGAGCAGTACTTC.

V gene TRBV18 combines with J gene TRBJ2-7, with 14 bases that match TRBD2. The CDR3 loop spans 16 amino acids. Germline V gene sequence: CDR1 KGHSH, CDR2 LQKENI. Trimming cost V 3 bases and J 3 bases; bases outside gene matches: 4. Written as DNA, the CDR3 is TGTGCCAGCTCACCGGAGGGACTAGCGGGAGTCTACGAGCAGTACTTC. Protein product: CASSPEGLAGVYEQYF.

V usage is TRBV12-3 or TRBV12-4 and J usage is TRBJ2-1; a possible D gene is TRBD2 (5 bases). This CDR3 contains 13 residues. V lost 3 bases and J 6 bases, leaving 9 bases between the germline ends. This CDR3 reads CASSLGGRNEQFF. The CDR3 coding sequence is TGTGCCAGCAGTTTGGGCGGGCGCAATGAGCAGTTCTTC.

The gene calls are TRBV20-1 and TRBJ2-7, with 7 bases identical to TRBD2. CDR3 size: 11 residues. Per the germline V gene, CDR1 is DFQATT and CDR2 is SNEGSKA (reference sequence). V gave up 5 bases and J gave up 7 bases; unmatched junction bases: 5. In DNA form, the CDR3 reads TGCAGTGCTTCCCCCGGGGGGGAGCAGTACTTC. It encodes CSASPGGEQYF.

The chain couples TRBV19 to TRBJ2-1, with 12 bases that match TRBD2. CDR3 length: 13 amino acids. Germline V gives CDR1 LNHDA, CDR2 SQIVND (reference sequence). The J segment lost 8 bases and the V segment lost 8 bases, leaving 4 bases of the junction unmatched. The CDR3 region is CASCSSGRDEQFF. CDR3 nucleotides: TGTGCCAGTTGCTCTAGCGGGAGGGATGAGCAGTTCTTC.

This sequence joins TRBV7-9 and TRBJ2-1; TRBD2 might be the D (6 bases). Looked up from germline, CDR1 is SEHNR and CDR2 is FQNEAQ (reference sequence). V was pared by 2 bases and J by 3 bases, with 14 bases between. The CDR3 runs 16 residues. The chain's CDR3 is CASSLTGGPFYNEQFF. CDR3 coding DNA: TGTGCCAGCAGCTTAACTGGAGGGCCGTTCTACAATGAGCAGTTCTTC.

The chain combines TRBV7-9 with TRBJ2-1, with TRBD1 matching 9 bases. With 5 bases clipped from V and 5 bases from J, the junction kept 7 bases outside the gene matches. CDR3 size: 15 residues. CDR1 is SEHNR and CDR2 is FQNEAQ in the germline V gene (reference sequence). The CDR3 DNA is TGTGCCAGCAGCCCAACAGGGGGCAGGAACAATGAGCAGTTCTTC. This sequence encodes CASSPTGGRNNEQFF.

This chain uses TRBV29-1 with TRBJ2-1, with D perhaps matching TRBD2 (5 bases). The CDR3 is 11 amino acids. V gave up 7 bases and J gave up 9 bases, with 13 bases separating them. The V gene's germline CDR1 is SQVTM and CDR2 ANQGSEA. CDR3 sequence (DNA): TGCAGCGCCTCGGTCGGGGTTGAGCAGTTCTTC. Translating gives CSASVGVEQFF.

This chain links TRBV5-4 with TRBJ2-5; 8 nucleotides line up with TRBD1. V gave up 2 bases and J gave up 1 base; unmatched junction bases: 4. Germline CDR1 and CDR2: SGHNT and YYREEE (reference sequence). The CDR3 sequence is 15 residues long. The CDR3 region has the DNA TGTGCCAGCAGCTTACACAGGGGGATCCAAGAGACCCAGTACTTC. Encoded protein: CASSLHRGIQETQYF.

The chain has TRBV18 and TRBJ2-7; D may be TRBD1 (5 bases). V lost 6 bases and J lost 3, with 12 bases in between. This CDR3 region has 13 residues. From germline, CDR1 is KGHSH and CDR2 LQKENI. CDR3 coding DNA: TGTGCCAGCTCCACCCAGGGATTCTACGAGCAGTACTTC. Translated: CASSTQGFYEQYF.

The genes are TRBV28 and TRBJ2-3; D might be TRBD2 (6 bases). The CDR3 length is 16 residues. V was clipped by 4 bases and J by 1 base, with 15 bases between them. From germline, CDR1 is MDHEN and CDR2 SYDVKM. CDR3 nucleotide sequence: TGTGCCAGCAGTTCCCGCATCGGAGGGGGCACAGATACGCAGTATTTT. This encodes CASSSRIGGGTDTQYF.

This chain connects TRBV3-1 (or the pseudogene TRBV3-2) to TRBJ2-1, with TRBD2 identical over 12 bases. The CDR3 has 19 amino acids. Germline values: CDR1 LGHDT, CDR2 YNNKEL (reference sequence). The V gene end was trimmed by 4 bases and the J gene end by 4 bases; junction bases not matched to a gene: 14. CDR3 bases: TGTGCCAGCAGCCTTGGACTAGCGGGACCGGCTTGGGGATACAATGAGCAGTTCTTC. Translation: CASSLGLAGPAWGYNEQFF.

J is TRBJ2-1 and V is TRBV19; 7 bases line up with TRBD2. V trimming: 4 bases; J trimming: 5 bases; junction bases outside the gene matches: 5. The CDR3 contains 14 residues. Germline values: CDR1 LNHDA, CDR2 SQIVND (reference sequence). Here the CDR3 DNA reads TGTGCCAGTAGTAGCGGGAGACCCCACAATGAGCAGTTCTTC. Translation gives CASSSGRPHNEQFF.

The DNA for the CDR3 is TGTGCCAGCAAAGCGGGAGGGCCGGATTTTCGCAATGAGCAGTTCTTC. Translating gives CASKAGGPDFRNEQFF. V is TRBV2 and J is TRBJ2-1; TRBD2 matches at 10 bases. The germline gives CDR1 SNHLY, CDR2 FYNNEI. V trimming: 7 bases; J trimming: 6 bases; junction bases outside the gene matches: 12. This CDR3 contains 16 residues.

With respect to this clone: Relative to the germline gene, one junction end is altered; a read error may explain this. The rearrangement uses TRBV2 and TRBJ1-4; 10 bases align to TRBD1. The CDR3 contains 12 residues. Germline V gene sequence: CDR1 SNHLY, CDR2 FYNNEI. The CDR3 coding sequence is TGTGCCAGCAGTGGGGACAGGGGCGCGGGCTATTTT. Protein sequence: CASSGDRGAGYF.

This chain uses TRBV19 with TRBJ1-1; TRBD1 might be the D (6 bases). V was trimmed by 7 bases and J by 0 bases, leaving 21 bases between them. This CDR3 region has 17 residues. The V gene's germline CDR1 is LNHDA and CDR2 SQIVND (reference sequence). CDR3 nucleotide sequence: TGTGCCAGTACCCGGACAGTTTATCTCGTTCTGAACACTGAAGCTTTCTTT. The encoded protein is CASTRTVYLVLNTEAFF.

The V gene is TRBV2, the J gene TRBJ2-3, with 12 bases identical to TRBD2. The V gene's germline CDR1 is SNHLY and CDR2 FYNNEI. Trimming took 4 bases from V and 0 from J; bases not matched to a gene: 14. This CDR3 has 20 amino acids. CDR3 amino acids: CASSGPPGLAGGTSTDTQYF. In DNA form, the CDR3 reads TGTGCCAGCAGTGGGCCTCCGGGCCTAGCGGGGGGGACTAGCACAGATACGCAGTATTTT.

Here the CDR3 reads CASSLSQGGSGNTIYF. In DNA form, the CDR3 reads TGTGCCAGCAGTCTTTCACAGGGTGGGAGTGGAAACACCATATATTTT. The chain links TRBV28 to TRBJ1-3; D may be TRBD1 (6 bases). The CDR3 runs 16 residues. The germline V gene has CDR1 MDHEN and CDR2 SYDVKM. Trimming pared 5 bases from V and 3 bases from J, leaving 17 bases between.

This rearrangement joins TRBV6-1 to TRBJ2-5; 9 bases match TRBD2. The germline CDR1 and CDR2 sequences are MNHNS and SASEGT. The junction had 13 bases not matched to a gene; V was cut back by 0 bases and J by 5 bases. CDR3 length: 18 amino acids. The CDR3: CASSEAGVAGAVSETQYF. The DNA of the CDR3 is TGTGCCAGCAGTGAAGCGGGGGTAGCGGGAGCTGTATCGGAGACCCAGTACTTC.

The genes are TRBV28 and TRBJ2-4, with 7 bases identical to TRBD2. This CDR3 is 15 amino acids long. The germline V gene encodes CDR1 MDHEN and CDR2 SYDVKM. J lost 8 bases, V lost 2 bases, and 9 bases had no gene match. CDR3 in DNA: TGTGCCAGCAGTTTAGGGGGAGCGGCGGGAGACATTCAGTACTTC. Its protein product is CASSLGGAAGDIQYF.

This clone was picked up one time. V gene TRBV9 combines with J gene TRBJ1-4; TRBD1 is a possible D gene (5 bases). The CDR3 has 16 residues. V was pared by 3 bases and J by 0 bases, with 12 bases between. CDR1 and CDR2 from the germline V gene are SGDLS and YYNGEE. The CDR3 region has the DNA TGTGCCAGCAGCGGTTCAGGGATTGCAACTAATGAAAAACTGTTTTTT. Its translation is CASSGSGIATNEKLFF.

The chain employs TRBV9 and TRBJ2-2; 7 bases are a match to TRBD2. CDR1 and CDR2 from the germline V gene are SGDLS and YYNGEE. This CDR3 has 16 amino acids. The V and J ends lost 1 base and 5 bases, in that order; junction bases with no gene match: 8. In DNA, the CDR3 is TGTGCCAGCAGCGTATGGGAGGGCCTGGGGACCGGGGAGCTGTTTTTT. This translates into CASSVWEGLGTGELFF. Looking up the rest from reference TRBV9 and TRBJ2-2 gives the full variable domain: DSGVTQTPKHLITATGQRVTLRCSPRSGDLSVYWYQQSLDQGLQFLIQYYNGEERAKGNILERFSAQQFPDLHSELNLSSLELGDSALYFCASSVWEGLGTGELFFGEGSRLTVL.

V and J are TRBV11-2 and TRBJ2-1; 13 bases are a match to TRBD2. Germline lookup yields CDR1 SGHAT and CDR2 FQNNGV. CDR3 length: 17 amino acids. V shed 5 bases and J 7 bases; nucleotides not matched to a gene: 11. CDR3 bases: TGTGCCAGCAGCCTCTACTATACTAGCGGGAGGGGGAATGAGCAGTTCTTC. This codes for CASSLYYTSGRGNEQFF. The full variable domain, completed using reference TRBV11-2 and TRBJ2-1, is EAGVAQSPRYKIIEKRQSVAFWCNPISGHATLYWYQQILGQGPKLLIQFQNNGVVDDSQLPKDRFSAERLKGVDSTLKIQPAKLEDSAVYLCASSLYYTSGRGNEQFFGPGTRLTVL.

This chain links TRBV14 with TRBJ2-1; 11 bases map to TRBD2. This CDR3 region has 16 residues. V shed 4 bases and J 4 bases; nucleotides not matched to a gene: 6. Germline V gene lookup returns CDR1 SGHDN and CDR2 FVKESK. The CDR3 bases are TGTGCCAGCAGCCCCGTTGGACTAGCGGGTTACAATGAGCAGTTCTTC. This gives the protein CASSPVGLAGYNEQFF.

The chain is built from TRBV19 and TRBJ2-7, with 11 nucleotides matching TRBD1. The CDR3 has 15 amino acids. Germline V lookup: CDR1 LNHDA, CDR2 SQIVND (reference sequence). J gave up 2 bases and V 5 bases, and 5 bases lay outside the gene matches. CDR3 in amino acids: CASSSPGQGAYEQYF. The CDR3, as DNA: TGTGCCAGTAGTTCTCCGGGACAGGGGGCCTACGAGCAGTACTTC.

V and J are TRBV7-3 and TRBJ1-1; D is possibly TRBD1 (6 bases). This CDR3 is built from 16 residues. V lost 5 bases, J lost 0 bases, and 16 bases lay in between. The germline V gene encodes CDR1 SGHTA and CDR2 FQGTGA. The CDR3 nucleotides read TGTGCCAGCAGCCTCTGGGGGCAGATCATGAACACTGAAGCTTTCTTT. It is translated as CASSLWGQIMNTEAFF.